This TCR beta chain was recovered during a study of OX40 agonist ivuxolimab in advanced cancers. Looking at the study overall: Melanoma, hepatocellular carcinoma, head and neck or renal cell cancer occurred in dose-escalation patients. Study results and limitations: Both CD4+ and CD8+ T cell populations in blood had undergone clonal expansion by week 6 at 0.1 to 3.0 mg/kg. Clonal expansion in partial responders at 0.1-3.0 mg/kg ranked among the lowest. Some patients without response likewise showed low normalized clonal expansion.

The assay was immunoSEQ multiplex PCR, and TCRdb's table has in-frame clones only and misses some. The sample carries about 67,000 clones, over 75% recorded once. Points on this clone: What it binds is not known.

CDR1 is SNHLY, CDR2 FYNNEI, per germline. V shed 6 bases and J 0 bases; nucleotides not matched to a gene: 6. The CDR3 is made up of 16 amino acids. Here the sequenced sample was CD4+ or CD8+ T cells sorted from blood, taken in a trial of the OX40 agonist ivuxolimab. The TCR comes from an adult with an advanced solid tumor such as melanoma, head and neck, liver or kidney cancer. The rearrangement joins TRBV2 to TRBJ2-3; 10 bases are a match to TRBD1. The CDR3 nucleotides are TGTGCCAGCAGGGACAGGGGGTTCGGGAGCACAGATACGCAGTATTTT. The encoded protein is CASRDRGFGSTDTQYF.